The 8 T cell receptor beta chains presented below share a single source sample, sequenced in a study of blood T cell repertoires in COVID-19. Assay: immunoSEQ multiplex PCR; the TCRdb copy retains only in-frame clones and omits some. The table records 95,000 to 150,000 clones, 74% of them present only once. Sequencing used peripheral blood. The receptor source for this set is an elderly man with COVID-19, enrolled during active disease.

J is TRBJ1-1 and V is TRBV5-4; 9 positions match TRBD1. CDR1 is SGHNT and CDR2 is YYREEE in the germline V gene (reference sequence). Trimming removed 9 bases from V and 3 bases from J; junction bases left unmatched: 6. CDR3 length equals 13 residues. The CDR3 reads CAIPGQGDTEAFF. The DNA of the CDR3 is TGTGCCATACCGGGACAGGGAGACACTGAAGCTTTCTTT.

The chain employs TRBV5-6 and TRBJ2-3; D possibly corresponds to TRBD1 (7 bases). The germline V and J ends were trimmed by 2 bases and 2 bases, with 21 bases remaining between them. Germline values: CDR1 SGHDT, CDR2 YYEEEE. The CDR3 has 18 residues. The CDR3 region has the DNA TGTGCCAGCAGCTTAACCTTCGCGGGACAGTCCACCACAGATACGCAGTATTTT. Its protein is CASSLTFAGQSTTDTQYF. Filled out from reference TRBV5-6 and TRBJ2-3, the complete variable domain reads DAGVTQSPTHLIKTRGQQVTLRCSPKSGHDTVSWYQQALGQGPQFIFQYYEEEERQRGNFPDRFSGHQFPNYSSELNVNALLLGDSALYLCASSLTFAGQSTTDTQYFGPGTRLTVL.

The J gene is TRBJ2-1, the V gene TRBV11-2; weak D call: TRBD2 (6 bases). Per germline, CDR1 SGHAT and CDR2 FQNNGV. The length of the CDR3 is 13 residues. V was clipped by 6 bases and J by 5 bases, with 11 bases between them. The CDR3 spells CASSWSGDNEQFF. The CDR3 region has the DNA TGTGCCAGCAGTTGGTCGGGGGACAATGAGCAGTTCTTC.

This clone was seen a few times. This chain joins TRBV12-2 and TRBJ1-2. TRBV12-2 is tagged as a pseudogene. This CDR3 has 14 amino acids. The CDR3 DNA sequence: TGTGCAAGTCGCCTTAGACCGGAACTACGAGGCTACACCTTC. Amino acid sequence: CASRLRPELRGYTF.

This sequence joins TRBV7-6 and TRBJ1-5; the D is unclear. Per the germline V gene, CDR1 is SGHVS and CDR2 is FNYEAQ. Trimming took off 5 bases at V and 5 bases at J, with 10 bases between the two ends. The CDR3 contains 13 residues. CDR3: CASSPGLDQPQHF. CDR3 coding DNA: TGTGCCAGCAGCCCAGGACTGGATCAGCCCCAGCATTTT.

Concerning this clone itself: Other DNA sequences within the sample encode an identical CDR3. The rearrangement uses TRBV7-3 and TRBJ1-1; weak D call: TRBD1 (5 bases). Germline CDR1 reads SGHTA; CDR2 reads FQGTGA. The CDR3 sequence is 14 residues long. Trimming took off 5 bases at V and 4 bases at J, with 14 bases between the two ends. In DNA, the CDR3 is TGTGCCAGCAGCCCCCGCGGAGGGACCACTGAAGCTTTCTTT. This codes for CASSPRGGTTEAFF.

This clone was recorded once. This chain uses TRBV28 with TRBJ1-6; 7 nucleotides match TRBD1. This CDR3 comprises 15 residues. CDR1 and CDR2 from the germline V gene are MDHEN and SYDVKM. With V trimmed by 6 bases and J by 8 bases, 10 bases remained unmatched. The CDR3 is CASSQGKGADSPLHF. The CDR3 DNA follows: TGTGCCAGCAGCCAGGGGAAGGGGGCGGATTCACCCCTCCACTTT.

The chain uses TRBV6-2 or TRBV6-3 and TRBJ2-1, with 9 nucleotides matching TRBD1. This CDR3 has 15 amino acids. In germline, CDR1 is MNHEY, CDR2 SVGEGT. The V and J ends lost 4 bases and 5 bases, in that order; junction bases with no gene match: 6. DNA for the CDR3: TGTGCCAGCAGTTCATGGACAGGGGTGGACAATGAGCAGTTCTTC. Amino acids: CASSSWTGVDNEQFF.